This T cell receptor (beta chain) was identified during a study of identical twins (dated by TCRdb to 2016 to 2018). About the investigation overall: The study deep-sequenced TCR alpha and beta repertoires from monozygotic twins, unrelated adults of various ages and cord blood to test whether fetal clonotypes persist. To rule out contamination, the twin experiments were replicated at different times with different library preparation protocols. The paper's findings and limits, for the study overall: In monozygotic twins, recombination models systematically underestimated out-of-frame TCR alpha sharing, but the models matched the sharing seen between unrelated individuals. Conclusions relied on cross-sectional statistical analysis, since the same donors could not be followed over many years. Zero-insertion analyses could be partly confounded by invariant T cells such as MAIT and iNKT, though diverse VJ usage argued against such confounding for most clonotypes. Abundant cord blood beta clonotypes carried fewer insertions; young adult naive repertoires showed a weaker similar trend, while memory repertoires showed none. Compared with coincidental sharing between unrelated individuals, out-of-frame TCR alpha sequences shared between twins showed an excess of sequences with low generation probability. Excess twin sharing in beta out-of-frame sequences was weaker because fewer shared sequences lowered the signal-to-noise ratio.

V has 7 bases trimmed and J has 3 bases trimmed; junction bases matching no gene number 7. Including cysteine and phenylalanine, the CDR3 has 15 amino acids. This entry keeps only the CDR3 DNA: 45 bases, framed from base 1. Every donor in the study was a healthy Caucasian. The twin cohort comprised three pairs of female monozygotic twins, all aged roughly 18 to 29 years. CD4+ and CD8+ T cell populations were isolated with positive isolation kits from Invitrogen. Library preparation was by 5' RACE. Sequencer: Illumina HiSeq 2000. A universal primer binding site was introduced by template switching, and a unique molecular identifier was present in the final cDNA, enabling accurate counting of TCR cDNA molecules. Specific primers in the conserved constant-segment region were used to synthesize first-strand cDNA for the TCR alpha and beta chains. To control for contamination, each cDNA library was double barcoded with a SMART-Mk sample barcode plus Illumina barcodes. TruSeq adapter sequences, together with Illumina sample barcodes, were added in two successive PCR steps. Sequencing of the TCR alpha and beta cDNA libraries was done on the Illumina HiSeq platform using custom primers. The authors' pipeline ran thus. MiGEC processed the raw reads to extract unique molecular identifiers, while MiXCR was used to determine the CDR3 positions. Recombination models were inferred per individual with the repgenHMM and IGoR tools using an EM algorithm. The tcR package in R was used for shared clonotype analysis, with sharing normalized by the product of cloneset sizes. To study raw recombination free of thymic and clonal selection effects, out-of-frame nonproductive sequences were analyzed. TCRdb passed the public sequencing reads through fastp at Q25 and MiXCR, retaining productive beta sequences. Every CDR3 protein is listed once, alongside the most common genes and DNA of its rows. The V and J calls and clone size are TCRdb's, not the authors'. The sample includes 450,000 to 650,000 distinct CDR3 sequences, with 12% to 15% observed a single time. Roughly 0.44% of the sample lies in the top ten.

This clonotype was seen repeatedly, ten times or more. There is no known antigen for this receptor. Base-call qualities are not available, and no considerably larger clone is one nucleotide away. This sample also appeared in a second study, on yellow fever vaccine responses in identical twins. Per that second paper: According to the authors, in identical twins the way T cells responded to vaccination appeared partly convergent and partly personalized. In the study, vaccine-responding T cell clones were precisely tracked in identical twins.

The clonotype comes from a woman aged 18-35 years in good health. Sequenced input: CD4+ T cells sorted from blood. The rearrangement joined TRBV12-3 or TRBV12-4 to TRBJ2-1, with TRBD2 matching 9 junction bases. The CDR3 protein is CASTNSGSGYNEQFF. The nucleotide sequence is given as TGTGCCAGCACTAATAGCGGGAGTGGCTACAATGAGCAGTTCTTC.